Below are 15 T cell receptor beta chains sequenced from a single sample in a study of fetal regulatory T cell absence and autoimmunity. Repertoires were generated with immunoSEQ multiplex PCR, while TCRdb's copy carries only in-frame clones and drops some. This table has about 95,000 clones, about two thirds appearing once. What was sequenced was pancreas tissue. Source of these receptors: a male donor with IPEX syndrome.

The V call is TRBV9, the J call TRBJ1-2; tentatively, D is TRBD1 (5 bases). Germline-derived CDR1 and CDR2 are SGDLS and YYNGEE. The V and J ends lost 4 bases and 12 bases respectively, with 22 bases between them. This CDR3 spans 14 amino acids. In nucleotides, the CDR3 is TGTGCCAGCAGCCCTACTCCGGGGCGAGGGTTCAACACCTTC. This codes for CASSPTPGRGFNTF.

V usage is TRBV6-1 and J usage is TRBJ2-7; possibly TRBD2 for D (6 bases). The CDR3 totals 15 residues. The germline V gene encodes CDR1 MNHNS and CDR2 SASEGT. The V end lost 1 base, the J end lost 3 bases, and 13 bases lay between the germline ends. As DNA, the CDR3 is TGTGCCAGCAGTGAAGGGGGGACTGGTTTCTACGAGCAGTACTTC. Translation: CASSEGGTGFYEQYF.

This chain connects TRBV4-1 to TRBJ1-2; 8 bases map to TRBD1. The length of the CDR3 is 18 residues. The J segment lost 4 bases and the V segment lost 4 bases, leaving 17 bases of the junction unmatched. Germline assignment: CDR1 MGHRA and CDR2 YSYEKL. The CDR3 is CASSLLRNTGGGFYGYTF. The CDR3 nucleotides read TGCGCCAGCAGCCTCCTAAGGAATACAGGGGGAGGGTTCTATGGCTACACCTTC.

This sequence joins TRBV4-2 and TRBJ2-7; TRBD1 aligns across 11 bases. The J segment lost 2 bases and the V segment lost 3 bases, leaving 3 bases of the junction unmatched. Germline V CDR1 and CDR2: LGHNA, YNFKEQ. This CDR3 is built from 15 residues. The CDR3 DNA sequence: TGTGCCAGCAGCCACCCGGGACAGGGGGCCTACGAGCAGTACTTC. This encodes CASSHPGQGAYEQYF.

This chain joins TRBV30 and TRBJ1-5; TRBD1 aligns across 9 bases. This CDR3 contains 14 residues. The V segment lost 3 bases and the J segment 7 bases; nucleotides outside the gene matches: 7. Germline loops: CDR1 GTSNPN, CDR2 SVGIG (reference sequence). The CDR3 sequence is CAWSRGQGSQPQHF. The CDR3 DNA follows: TGTGCCTGGAGCCGGGGACAGGGCAGCCAGCCCCAGCATTTT.

The rearrangement links TRBV18 to TRBJ2-5; 10 bases line up with TRBD2. The CDR3 contains 15 residues. Germline V gene data show CDR1 as KGHSH and CDR2 as LQKENI. Trimming cost V 0 bases and J 6 bases; bases outside gene matches: 4. CDR3 DNA sequence: TGTGCCAGCTCACCACCGGGACTAGCGAGACAGACCCAGTACTTC. This gives the protein CASSPPGLARQTQYF.

This clone has just a few counts. J is TRBJ1-1 and V is TRBV5-1, with TRBD1 matching 8 bases. J was trimmed by 5 bases and V by 4 bases; bases with no gene match: 4. Germline V gives CDR1 SGHRS, CDR2 YFSETQ. The CDR3 totals 13 residues. As DNA, the CDR3 is TGCGCCAGCAGCCAACGGACAGGGACTGAAGCTTTCTTT. Protein: CASSQRTGTEAFF.

The V gene is TRBV5-1, the J gene TRBJ2-7; D ambiguous. The CDR3 is 17 amino acids. The germline gives CDR1 SGHRS, CDR2 YFSETQ. V was pared by 0 bases and J by 0 bases, with 16 bases between. In DNA, the CDR3 is TGCGCCAGCAGCTTGGCCAAAGAACTCTCTAGCTCCTACGAGCAGTACTTC. Translated: CASSLAKELSSSYEQYF.

This chain connects TRBV30 to TRBJ1-2; possibly TRBD1 for D (5 bases). Germline V gene sequence: CDR1 GTSNPN, CDR2 SVGIG (reference sequence). The CDR3 has 15 residues. The V end was cut by 4 bases, the J end by 3 bases, with 18 bases between. CDR3 DNA sequence: TGTGCCTGGACTGTGGGCAGGGCCTATCACTATGGCTACACCTTC. This gives the protein CAWTVGRAYHYGYTF.

J is TRBJ2-1 and V is TRBV6-5; 7 nucleotides agree with TRBD2. J lost 10 bases, V lost 6 bases, and 15 bases had no gene match. This CDR3 spans 15 amino acids. Germline lookup yields CDR1 MNHEY and CDR2 SVGAGI. The CDR3 coding sequence is TGTGCCAGCAGGAGCGGGGCGCAACTTTTCAACGAGCAGTTCTTC. Translating it yields CASRSGAQLFNEQFF.

This clone has a handful of counts. CDR3 sequence (DNA): TGTGCCAGCAGCTTGACAGGGTCGGACTATGGCTACACCTTC. It yields the protein CASSLTGSDYGYTF. The rearrangement uses TRBV5-4 and TRBJ1-2; D might be TRBD1 (6 bases). From germline, CDR1 is SGHNT and CDR2 YYREEE (reference sequence). The CDR3 sequence is 14 residues long. Trimming removed 1 base at V and 3 bases at J, with 10 bases between.

This clone was found a few times. The V call is TRBV7-9, the J call TRBJ1-6; D remains ambiguous. From germline, CDR1 is SEHNR and CDR2 FQNEAQ (reference sequence). V gave up 2 bases and J gave up 9 bases, with 11 bases separating them. The CDR3 has 14 residues. This CDR3 is CASSLYPPGSPLHF. In DNA form, the CDR3 reads TGTGCCAGCAGCTTATATCCCCCGGGTTCACCCCTCCACTTT.

The chain recombines TRBV7-9 with TRBJ1-1, with 8 bases aligning to TRBD1. Germline CDR1 is SEHNR and CDR2 is FQNEAQ (reference sequence). The CDR3 contains 18 residues. V gave up 5 bases and J gave up 1 base; unmatched junction bases: 15. This chain's CDR3 is CASSRTLTGGTSNTEAFF. The DNA of the CDR3 is TGTGCCAGCAGCCGTACTCTTACAGGGGGAACTTCGAACACTGAAGCTTTCTTT.

The genes are TRBV23-1 and TRBJ2-4, with D possibly TRBD2 on 5 matching bases. TRBV23-1 qualifies as an ORF whose function is uncertain. The length of the CDR3 is 16 residues. V lost 4 bases, J lost 3 bases, and 16 bases lay in between. CDR3 residues: CASSREIPPNKNIQYF. The CDR3 coding sequence is TGCGCCAGCAGTCGGGAGATCCCGCCCAACAAAAACATTCAGTACTTC.

This rearrangement joins TRBV5-4 to TRBJ1-2, with TRBD1 as a possible D gene (5 bases). There are 16 residues in the CDR3. V was pared by 4 bases and J by 0 bases, with 16 bases between. Germline V gives CDR1 SGHNT, CDR2 YYREEE (reference sequence). The CDR3, as DNA: TGTGCCAGCAGCCCCCGCGGGCAGGGCCCTAACTATGGCTACACCTTC. Protein: CASSPRGQGPNYGYTF.